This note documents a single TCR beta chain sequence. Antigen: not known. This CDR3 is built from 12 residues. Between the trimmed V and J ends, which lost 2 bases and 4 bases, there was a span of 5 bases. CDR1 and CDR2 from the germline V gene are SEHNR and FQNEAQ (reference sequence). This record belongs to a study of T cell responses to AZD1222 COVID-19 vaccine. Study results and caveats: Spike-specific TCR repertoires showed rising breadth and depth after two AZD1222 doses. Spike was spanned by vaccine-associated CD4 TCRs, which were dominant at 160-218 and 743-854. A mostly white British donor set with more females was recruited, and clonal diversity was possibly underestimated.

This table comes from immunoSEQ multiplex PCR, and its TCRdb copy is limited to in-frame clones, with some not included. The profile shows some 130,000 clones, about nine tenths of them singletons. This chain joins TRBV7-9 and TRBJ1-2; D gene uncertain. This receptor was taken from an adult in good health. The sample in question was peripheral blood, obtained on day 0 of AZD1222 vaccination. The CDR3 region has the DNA TGTGCCAGCAGCTTAATGCCCTATGGCTACACCTTC. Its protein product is CASSLMPYGYTF.